Below are 32 T cell receptor beta chains sequenced from a single sample in a study of CD8+ T cells in alopecia areata. As to treatment: oral pan-JAK inhibitor, 5-10 mg twice daily. Extracted RNA was reverse transcribed, and the resulting cDNA served as sequencing template. The table came from immunoSEQ multiplex PCR; TCRdb's copy has only in-frame clones and leaves some out. The sample consists of about 110,000 clones, 80% to 85% of them appearing once. The sequencing here drew on CD8+ T cells sorted from blood, taken at week 24, from a patient treated with tofacitinib. The receptors shown here come from a human donor with alopecia areata.

V and J are TRBV30 and TRBJ2-6; 8 positions agree with TRBD1. The CDR3 length is 15 residues. The ends lost 4 bases at V and 4 bases at J; junction bases unmatched: 6. CDR1 is GTSNPN, CDR2 SVGIG, per germline (reference sequence). The CDR3 DNA reads as TGTGCCTGGACCTCGGACAGGGTAGGGGCCAACGTCCTGACTTTC. Protein product: CAWTSDRVGANVLTF.

This clone occurred once. The J gene is TRBJ2-7, the V gene TRBV11-2; D is possibly TRBD1 (6 bases). The CDR3 totals 13 residues. CDR1 is SGHAT and CDR2 is FQNNGV in the germline V gene. Trimming took 5 bases from V and 4 from J, leaving 12 bases between them. CDR3 DNA: TGTGCCAGCAGCCAGGGGTATGATTACGAGCAGTACTTC. Its translation: CASSQGYDYEQYF.

The chain recombines TRBV7-8 with TRBJ2-5; 7 bases are a match to TRBD2. This CDR3 is 13 amino acids long. The V segment lost 6 bases and the J segment 5 bases; nucleotides outside the gene matches: 6. Germline CDR1 SGHVS, CDR2 FQNEAQ. The DNA for the CDR3 is TGTGCCAGCAGGACGGGGAGGGTGGAGACCCAGTACTTC. Translating it yields CASRTGRVETQYF.

V gene TRBV6-5 combines with J gene TRBJ1-1; 11 bases match TRBD1. CDR3 length equals 16 residues. The junction had 7 bases not matched to a gene; V was cut back by 0 bases and J by 7 bases. Germline CDR1 MNHEY, CDR2 SVGAGI. For the CDR3, the DNA is TGTGCCAGCAGTTACTCGTGGACAGGGGGCGGGGGTGAAGCTTTCTTT. Residues: CASSYSWTGGGGEAFF.

The J gene is TRBJ1-2, the V gene TRBV5-4, with 12 bases identical to TRBD1. The V gene's germline CDR1 is SGHNT and CDR2 YYREEE (reference sequence). This CDR3 has 15 amino acids. V shed 0 bases and J 6 bases; nucleotides not matched to a gene: 3. The CDR3 bases are TGTGCCAGCAGCTTGGCGGGGACAGGGGGCGATGGCTACACCTTC. Protein: CASSLAGTGGDGYTF.

This clone was seen a few times. The V call is TRBV23-1, the J call TRBJ2-4; D is unresolved. TRBV23-1 qualifies as an ORF whose function is uncertain. V lost 1 base and J 0 bases, leaving 10 bases between the germline ends. The CDR3 contains 16 residues. CDR3 protein: CASSQCADIAKNIQYF. The CDR3, as DNA: TGCGCCAGCAGTCAATGCGCGGATATAGCCAAAAACATTCAGTACTTC.

The chain employs TRBV10-3 and TRBJ2-7; 9 bases align to TRBD1. Germline loops: CDR1 ENHRY, CDR2 SYGVKD. The V gene end was trimmed by 10 bases and the J gene end by 3 bases; junction bases not matched to a gene: 7. The CDR3 spans 13 residues. The CDR3 nucleotides are TGTGCCAGCTCCCGGGACAGGGACTACGAGCAGTACTTC. This encodes CASSRDRDYEQYF.

This chain links TRBV11-2 with TRBJ2-4; no clear D. The CDR3 totals 14 residues. CDR1 and CDR2 (germline): SGHAT, FQNNGV. Trimming took off 5 bases at V and 5 bases at J, with 13 bases between the two ends. CDR3 amino acids: CASSTAGPQNIQYF. The CDR3 DNA reads TGTGCCAGCAGCACCGCCGGACCTCAAAACATTCAGTACTTC.

The rearrangement joins TRBV29-1 to TRBJ2-5; TRBD2 aligns across 9 bases. V was pared by 0 bases and J by 4 bases, with 18 bases of the junction left unmatched. CDR3 length: 19 amino acids. Germline values: CDR1 SQVTM, CDR2 ANQGSEA. The CDR3 here is CSVEDLVPSGVRGGETQYF. In DNA form, the CDR3 reads TGCAGCGTTGAAGATTTAGTGCCTAGCGGGGTCCGTGGAGGAGAGACCCAGTACTTC.

This rearrangement joins TRBV2 to TRBJ2-1; 7 bases align to TRBD1. Germline CDR1 is SNHLY and CDR2 is FYNNEI. The CDR3 sequence is 13 residues long. V lost 10 bases and J lost 3; bases outside the gene matches: 6. The CDR3 bases are TGTGCCACCTCCGGGACAGTCTACAATGAGCAGTTCTTC. It encodes CATSGTVYNEQFF.

This clone was seen once. The chain combines TRBV4-1 with TRBJ2-1, with a possible D match to TRBD2 (5 bases). The germline V gene has CDR1 MGHRA and CDR2 YSYEKL. This CDR3 has 14 residues. V was trimmed by 2 bases and J by 9 bases, leaving 14 bases between them. The DNA of the CDR3 is TGCGCCAGCAGCCAAAGTACTAGTCTACGTGAGCAGTTCTTC. The encoded protein is CASSQSTSLREQFF.

The V and J genes are TRBV4-1 and TRBJ2-2; 10 bases align to TRBD2. Per the germline V gene, CDR1 is MGHRA and CDR2 is YSYEKL. Trimming took 4 bases from V and 2 from J; bases not matched to a gene: 1. CDR3 length: 15 amino acids. This CDR3 is CASSLAGGNTGELFF. For the CDR3, the DNA is TGCGCCAGCAGCCTAGCGGGGGGTAACACCGGGGAGCTGTTTTTT.

The chain couples TRBV7-2 to TRBJ2-3, with 8 bases fitting TRBD1. The CDR3 totals 16 residues. Germline CDR1 is SGHTA and CDR2 is FQGNSA. J gave up 2 bases and V 5 bases, and 9 bases lay outside the gene matches. CDR3 DNA sequence: TGTGCCAGCAGCGCACCGGGACAGGTTTTCACAGATACGCAGTATTTT. Translating gives CASSAPGQVFTDTQYF.

The V and J genes are TRBV13 and TRBJ1-1; no reliable D call. V lost 2 bases and J lost 3, with 7 bases in between. The CDR3 loop spans 13 amino acids. The germline V gene has CDR1 PRHDT and CDR2 FYEKMQ (reference sequence). The chain's CDR3 is CASSLTGYTEAFF. The CDR3 DNA is TGTGCCAGCAGCTTAACGGGATACACTGAAGCTTTCTTT.

This sequence joins TRBV6-5 and TRBJ1-5; the D gene is possibly TRBD1 (5 bases). CDR1 MNHEY and CDR2 SVGAGI come from the germline V gene. The germline V and J ends were trimmed by 4 bases and 0 bases, with 10 bases remaining between them. CDR3 size: 15 residues. CDR3: CASSSRVTSNQPQHF. The CDR3, as DNA: TGTGCCAGCAGTTCCAGGGTGACTAGCAATCAGCCCCAGCATTTT.

This sequence joins TRBV9 and TRBJ2-6; D not certain. Germline-derived CDR1 and CDR2 are SGDLS and YYNGEE. V lost 6 bases to trimming and J lost 5 bases, with 24 bases between them. This CDR3 has 18 amino acids. CDR3 nucleotide sequence: TGTGCCAGCAAGTTGTTGTACTCAAACAAAAGTCGGGCCAACGTCCTGACTTTC. It is translated as CASKLLYSNKSRANVLTF.

The chain joins TRBV6-5 to TRBJ1-5; tentative D call: TRBD1 (5 bases). CDR1 MNHEY and CDR2 SVGAGI come from the germline V gene. The V and J ends lost 2 bases and 4 bases respectively, with 6 bases between them. The CDR3 spans 13 residues. For the CDR3, the DNA is TGTGCCAGCAGTTACGCAGGGAATCAGCCCCAGCATTTT. It translates to CASSYAGNQPQHF.

The CDR3 coding sequence is TGTGCCAGCAGTGATATACAGGGACTTGGCTACAATGAGCAGTTCTTC. Its protein product is CASSDIQGLGYNEQFF. The chain uses TRBV6-1 and TRBJ2-1; either TRBD1 or TRBD2 may supply D (6 bases each). Trimming took 3 bases from V and 3 from J, leaving 15 bases between them. Germline V lookup: CDR1 MNHNS, CDR2 SASEGT. CDR3 length: 16 residues.

The V gene is TRBV2, the J gene TRBJ2-5; D possibly matches TRBD1 or TRBD2 (5 bases each). The germline CDR1 and CDR2 sequences are SNHLY and FYNNEI. With 7 bases removed from V and 9 bases from J, the gap between germline ends came to 24 bases. The CDR3 has 15 residues. Written as DNA, the CDR3 is TGTGCCAGCACACTACCGGGGCCAGGCATTTTAGCCCAGTACTTC. Translation gives CASTLPGPGILAQYF.

This chain joins TRBV5-1 and TRBJ1-4; perhaps TRBD1 as D (6 bases). V lost 0 bases and J 8 bases, leaving 14 bases between the germline ends. Germline V gene lookup returns CDR1 SGHRS and CDR2 YFSETQ. This CDR3 is built from 15 residues. CDR3 sequence reads: CASSLAGGLGEKLFF. The CDR3 nucleotides read TGCGCCAGCAGCTTGGCTGGGGGGCTCGGGGAAAAACTGTTTTTT.

The rearrangement uses TRBV7-2 and TRBJ2-3; unclear D gene. Germline V lookup: CDR1 SGHTA, CDR2 FQGNSA. V was clipped by 4 bases and J by 4 bases, with 15 bases between them. The CDR3 totals 15 residues. CDR3 bases: TGTGCCAGCAGCTCCCGATGGGCCCCATCAGATACGCAGTATTTT. Translating it yields CASSSRWAPSDTQYF.

This chain uses TRBV29-1 with TRBJ2-1; D remains unclear. The germline gives CDR1 SQVTM, CDR2 ANQGSEA. V was clipped by 0 bases and J by 3 bases, with 9 bases between them. There are 14 residues in the CDR3. The CDR3 coding sequence is TGCAGCGTTGAAGATAGGAAGGTCTACAATGAGCAGTTCTTC. As protein: CSVEDRKVYNEQFF.

This rearrangement joins TRBV30 to TRBJ2-3, with D uncertain. The germline V and J ends were trimmed by 4 bases and 0 bases, with 8 bases remaining between them. This CDR3 has 13 amino acids. The germline V gene encodes CDR1 GTSNPN and CDR2 SVGIG (reference sequence). The CDR3 is CAWNQLSTDTQYF. CDR3 nucleotide sequence: TGTGCCTGGAACCAACTTAGCACAGATACGCAGTATTTT.

The chain combines TRBV6-5 with TRBJ1-1, with D hard to call. This CDR3 is 13 amino acids long. CDR1 is MNHEY, CDR2 SVGAGI, per germline. V was cut by 5 bases and J by 0 bases, with 7 bases left in between. CDR3 DNA: TGTGCCAGCAGTCACGGGATGAACACTGAAGCTTTCTTT. Translating gives CASSHGMNTEAFF.

In DNA, the CDR3 is TGTGTTTGCCGTGAAAAACTGTTTTTT. As protein: CVCREKLFF. The rearrangement uses TRBV27 and TRBJ1-4; D unclear. Germline lookup yields CDR1 MNHEY and CDR2 SMNVEV (reference sequence). The CDR3 has 9 residues. Together with reference TRBV27 and TRBJ1-4, the CDR3 gives the full variable domain: EAQVTQNPRYLITVTGKKLTVTCSQNMNHEYMSWYRQDPGLGLRQIYYSMNVEVTDKGDVPEGYKVSRKEKRNFPLILESPSPNQTSLYFCVCREKLFFGSGTQLSVL.

This chain connects TRBV10-2 to TRBJ1-1; 7 bases are shared with TRBD1. Germline V gene data show CDR1 as WSHSY and CDR2 as SAAADI. The CDR3 is 10 amino acids. V shed 11 bases, J shed 7 bases, and the junction held 4 bases outside the gene matches. The CDR3 DNA reads as TGCGCCGCAGGGGGTCTTGAAGCTTTCTTT. This sequence encodes CAAGGLEAFF.

The chain carries TRBV6-5 and TRBJ1-6; the D is unclear. The CDR3 extends over 15 amino acids. Trimming removed 5 bases at V and 8 bases at J, with 16 bases between. Germline V gene lookup returns CDR1 MNHEY and CDR2 SVGAGI. For the CDR3, the DNA is TGTGCCAGCAGTCTAACGGAGGGAAGAGATTCACCCCTCCACTTT. It specifies CASSLTEGRDSPLHF.

The chain links TRBV14 to TRBJ2-3; 8 nucleotides agree with TRBD2. Germline trimming cut 1 base from V and 4 bases from J; bases unmatched to any gene: 1. The CDR3 has 14 residues. Germline CDR1 is SGHDN and CDR2 is FVKESK. CDR3 protein: CASSQARGADTQYF. CDR3 bases: TGTGCCAGCAGCCAAGCGCGGGGGGCAGATACGCAGTATTTT.

V and J are TRBV27 and TRBJ2-1; perhaps D is TRBD1 or TRBD2 (6 bases each). This CDR3 has 17 residues. The germline V gene has CDR1 MNHEY and CDR2 SMNVEV (reference sequence). V lost 0 bases to trimming and J lost 3 bases, with 15 bases between them. The CDR3 DNA reads TGTGCCAGCAGTTTATCTCTTCTTGGGGGGCTCTACAATGAGCAGTTCTTC. Its protein product is CASSLSLLGGLYNEQFF.

The V and J genes are TRBV29-1 and TRBJ2-3, with TRBD2 matching over 14 bases. J lost 3 bases, V lost 5 bases, and 10 bases had no gene match. Germline assignment: CDR1 SQVTM and CDR2 ANQGSEA. The CDR3 is made up of 17 amino acids. The CDR3 bases are TGCAGCGTTCCTTGGGGACTAGCGGGGGATGGAACAGATACGCAGTATTTT. Protein: CSVPWGLAGDGTDTQYF.

The rearrangement uses TRBV27 and TRBJ2-2; D is ambiguous. Trimming left V 7 bases short and J 6 bases short, with 6 bases between. This CDR3 comprises 11 residues. From germline, CDR1 is MNHEY and CDR2 SMNVEV (reference sequence). CDR3 DNA sequence: TGTGCCAGCACGCATGCCGGGGAGCTGTTTTTT. Its translation is CASTHAGELFF.

This chain uses TRBV11-1 with TRBJ2-2; TRBD1 might be the D (6 bases). V was shortened by 5 bases and J by 4 bases, with 11 bases between the two germline ends. Germline CDR1 is SGHAT and CDR2 is FQDESV (reference sequence). This CDR3 is 14 amino acids long. The CDR3 DNA is TGTGCCAGCAGCGTGGGGACAACCACCGGGGAGCTGTTTTTT. Translated: CASSVGTTTGELFF.